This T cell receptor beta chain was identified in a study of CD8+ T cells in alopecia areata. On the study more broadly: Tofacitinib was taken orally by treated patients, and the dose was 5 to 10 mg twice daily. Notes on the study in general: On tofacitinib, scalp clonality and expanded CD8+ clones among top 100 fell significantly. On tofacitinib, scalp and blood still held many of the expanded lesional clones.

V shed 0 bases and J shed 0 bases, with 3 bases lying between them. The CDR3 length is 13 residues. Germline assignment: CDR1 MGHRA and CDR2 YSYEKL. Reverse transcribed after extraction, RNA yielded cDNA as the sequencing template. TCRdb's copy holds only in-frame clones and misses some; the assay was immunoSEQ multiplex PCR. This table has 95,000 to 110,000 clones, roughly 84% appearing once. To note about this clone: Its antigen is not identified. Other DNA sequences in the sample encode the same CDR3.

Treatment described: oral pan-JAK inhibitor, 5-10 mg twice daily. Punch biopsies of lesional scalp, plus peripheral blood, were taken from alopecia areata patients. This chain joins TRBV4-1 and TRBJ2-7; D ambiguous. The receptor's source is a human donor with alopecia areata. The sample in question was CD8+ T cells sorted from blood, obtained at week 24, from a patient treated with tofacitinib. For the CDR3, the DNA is TGCGCCAGCAGCCAAGACGGCTCCTACGAGCAGTACTTC. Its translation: CASSQDGSYEQYF.